One and the same sample provided the 8 T cell receptor beta chains below, sequenced in a study of cytomegalovirus exposure and HLA in healthy donors. PCR involved 60 Vbeta and 13 Jbeta primers. Generated by immunoSEQ multiplex PCR, the TCRdb table keeps only in-frame clones and is missing some. The sample contains 150,000 to 200,000 clones, roughly 70% of which appear only once. What was sequenced was PBMCs. The source is a woman aged 50 to 65 in good health and CMV-seropositive.

The DNA of the CDR3 is TGTGCCAGCAGCAAAAACAGGGGGCCAACTGAAGCTTTCTTT. It codes for CASSKNRGPTEAFF. The chain combines TRBV21-1 with TRBJ1-1; the D call of TRBD1 is as the table states it, not checked on the DNA. TRBV21-1 is termed a pseudogene. CDR3 length equals 14 residues.

This chain joins TRBV19 and TRBJ2-3; 10 bases line up with TRBD1. J lost 1 base, V lost 6 bases, and 7 bases had no gene match. Germline CDR1 LNHDA, CDR2 SQIVND (reference sequence). The CDR3 contains 16 residues. The CDR3 DNA reads TGTGCCAGTAGGGTTCGTGGGACAGGGGGCACAGATACGCAGTATTTT. As protein: CASRVRGTGGTDTQYF.

This clone is a singleton in its sample. The chain couples TRBV5-6 to TRBJ2-3, with 12 bases matching TRBD2. The ends lost 4 bases at V and 5 bases at J; junction bases unmatched: 2. The CDR3 runs 14 residues. In germline, CDR1 is SGHDT, CDR2 YYEEEE. CDR3 DNA sequence: TGTGCCAGCAGCATGACTAGCGGGGGAGATACGCAGTATTTT. Protein product: CASSMTSGGDTQYF.

With respect to this clone: At one boundary the junction diverges from the germline segment, which might be a read error. Other DNA sequences in the sample encode the same CDR3. The V and J genes are TRBV5-6 and TRBJ1-2; possibly TRBD1 for D (5 bases). The CDR3 sequence is 13 residues long. Germline CDR1 and CDR2: SGHDT and YYEEEE. The CDR3 bases are TGCGCCAGCAGCTCCGGGGGGATTGGAGGCTACACCTTC. It translates to CASSSGGIGGYTF.

Here the CDR3 reads CASSVSSNEQFF. DNA of the CDR3: TGTGCCAGCAGTGTTAGCTCCAATGAGCAGTTCTTC. This chain links TRBV2 with TRBJ2-1; D gene unclear. The germline gives CDR1 SNHLY, CDR2 FYNNEI. V gave up 4 bases and J gave up 6 bases, with 7 bases separating them. The CDR3 covers 12 residues.

This clone was found once. The chain employs TRBV2 and TRBJ1-1; D call uncertain. Trimming took off 1 base at V and 3 bases at J, with 9 bases between the two ends. Germline assignment: CDR1 SNHLY and CDR2 FYNNEI. The CDR3 length is 14 residues. The CDR3, as DNA: TGTGCCAGCAGTGAAGAGAGAACAGACACTGAAGCTTTCTTT. It specifies CASSEERTDTEAFF.

In DNA form, the CDR3 reads TGTGCCAGCAGCTTATTCAGAGGGAACGAGCAGTACTTC. Residues: CASSLFRGNEQYF. The chain employs TRBV7-2 and TRBJ2-7; D perhaps matches TRBD2 (5 bases). This CDR3 region has 13 residues. Germline CDR1 reads SGHTA; CDR2 reads FQGNSA. Trimming left V 2 bases short and J 5 bases short, with 10 bases between.

The chain couples TRBV27 to TRBJ2-7; TRBD1 matches 7 bases. The CDR3 loop spans 11 amino acids. CDR1 is MNHEY and CDR2 is SMNVEV in the germline V gene (reference sequence). J lost 4 bases, V lost 6 bases, and 0 bases had no gene match. CDR3 sequence (DNA): TGTGCCAGCAGGGGACAGTACGAGCAGTACTTC. This encodes CASRGQYEQYF.